Listed below are T cell receptor beta chains from one sample, sequenced in a study of T cells in Graves' hyperthyroidism and ophthalmopathy. TCRdb re-called the multiplex PCR reads with MiXCR, one entry per CDR3 protein. The data contain approximately 600,000 distinct CDR3 sequences, roughly 14% of them singletons. The sequencing input was blood. These TCRs come from a woman in her 30s with Graves' hyperthyroidism that later progressed to Graves' ophthalmopathy. The CDR3 runs from the conserved cysteine through the conserved F or W. A D gene is named only where the DNA matches it firmly. Size is omitted from some rows. Given values are once, few, many or a class for expanded clones.

clone_size d_call j_call v_call cdr3_aa cdr3_nt
few TRBD2 TRBJ2-3 TRBV20-1 CSVPRTSGTDTQYF TGCAGTGTTCCTCGGACTAGCGGCACAGATACGCAGTATTTT
many NA TRBJ1-4 TRBV6-1 CASSAARGEKLFF TGTGCCAGCAGTGCGGCGCGGGGTGAAAAACTGTTTTTT
many TRBD2 TRBJ2-1 TRBV7-3 CASSFGLAGEQFF TGTGCCAGCAGCTTTGGACTAGCCGGCGAGCAGTTCTTC
NA TRBD2 TRBJ2-7 TRBV7-9 CASSLDPAGGPREQYF TGTGCCAGCAGCTTAGATCCAGCGGGAGGGCCGCGGGAGCAGTACTTC
NA NA TRBJ1-2 TRBV7-9 CASSSDRTANYGYTF TGTGCCAGCAGCTCCGACAGGACAGCTAACTATGGCTACACCTTC
few TRBD2 TRBJ2-5 TRBV29-1 CSVVLARAGGPLGETQYF TGCAGCGTTGTCCTTGCTAGGGCGGGAGGGCCTTTGGGGGAGACCCAGTACTTC
many NA TRBJ2-3 TRBV24-1 CATSDFELTDTQYF TGTGCCACCAGTGATTTTGAGCTTACAGATACGCAGTATTTT
many TRBD1 TRBJ1-6 TRBV20-1 CSARSTGAGFYNSPLHF TGCAGTGCTAGGTCTACAGGGGCGGGATTTTATAATTCACCCCTCCACTTT
NA NA TRBJ2-2 TRBV10-3 CAIKGTTGELFF TGTGCCATCAAAGGGACCACCGGGGAGCTGTTTTTT
few TRBD2 TRBJ2-2 TRBV11-2 CASSPLDSGEGTGELFF TGTGCCAGCAGCCCTCTAGATAGCGGGGAGGGAACCGGGGAGCTGTTTTTT
many TRBD2 TRBJ2-1 TRBV2 CASSGRLALFENEQFF TGTGCCAGCAGTGGTCGACTAGCCCTCTTTGAGAATGAGCAGTTCTTC
few NA TRBJ2-6 TRBV19 CASSPPISGANVLTF TGTGCCAGTAGTCCCCCGATCTCTGGGGCCAACGTCCTGACTTTC
few NA TRBJ2-2 TRBV5-6 CASSPEYTGELFF TGTGCCAGCAGCCCCGAATACACCGGGGAGCTGTTTTTT
many NA TRBJ2-5 TRBV11-3 CASSSWTGELQETQYF TGTGCCAGCAGCTCTTGGACGGGAGAGCTCCAAGAGACCCAGTACTTC
many NA TRBJ1-2 TRBV12-3/TRBV12-4 CASSLGQGYGYTF TGTGCCAGCAGTTTAGGGCAGGGGTACGGCTACACCTTC
many NA TRBJ1-2 TRBV19 CASNNWDRGLGYTF TGTGCCAGCAACAACTGGGACCGCGGTTTAGGCTACACCTTC
few TRBD2 TRBJ2-3 TRBV6-2/TRBV6-3 CASTPLTSGVTDTQYF TGTGCCAGCACCCCTCTGACTAGCGGGGTCACAGATACGCAGTATTTT
many TRBD1 TRBJ1-3 TRBV3-1 CASSQEGTGGRNTIYF TGTGCCAGCAGCCAAGAAGGGACAGGGGGAAGGAACACCATATATTTT
many NA TRBJ1-1 TRBV2 CASSAQGPGNTEAFF TGTGCCAGCAGTGCTCAAGGGCCGGGGAACACTGAAGCTTTCTTT
many TRBD1 TRBJ1-1 TRBV6-2/TRBV6-3 CASSYSGTGPNTEAFF TGTGCCAGCAGTTACTCCGGGACAGGGCCTAACACTGAAGCTTTCTTT
NA NA TRBJ1-3 TRBV25-1 CASSEIDYRNSGNTIYF TGTGCCAGCAGTGAAATCGATTATCGAAACTCTGGAAACACCATATATTTT
NA NA TRBJ1-6 TRBV2 CASNREFTLHF TGTGCCTCAAATAGGGAGTTTACCCTCCACTTT
few TRBD1 TRBJ2-1 TRBV20-1 CSASELTQGARNNEQFF TGCAGTGCTAGTGAACTAACACAGGGGGCGCGGAACAATGAGCAGTTCTTC
many NA TRBJ1-2 TRBV28 CATSGDYGYTF TGTGCCACGTCGGGAGACTATGGCTACACCTTC
once NA TRBJ2-3 TRBV7-9 CASIPTRGSTDTQYF TGTGCCAGCATCCCGACTAGGGGAAGCACAGATACGCAGTATTTT
many NA TRBJ2-7 TRBV7-2 CASSVNSYEQYF TGTGCCAGCAGTGTTAATTCCTACGAGCAGTACTTC
many TRBD2 TRBJ2-1 TRBV27 CASSTALAEYNEQFF TGTGCCAGCAGTACCGCACTAGCGGAGTACAATGAGCAGTTCTTC
NA NA TRBJ2-5 TRBV20-1 CSASPPPLAPKKETQYF TGCAGTGCTAGCCCCCCCCCGCTAGCACCCAAGAAAGAGACCCAGTACTTC
NA TRBD1 TRBJ2-7 TRBV29-1 CSVAGQGDEQYF TGCAGCGTTGCCGGACAGGGAGACGAGCAGTACTTC
NA TRBD2 TRBJ2-2 TRBV5-1 CASSLAGGETGELFF TGCGCCAGCAGCTTGGCCGGGGGGGAGACCGGGGAGCTGTTTTTT
many NA TRBJ1-1 TRBV29-1 CSVEQATLNTEAFF TGCAGCGTGGAACAGGCGACTTTGAACACTGAAGCTTTCTTT
NA TRBD1 TRBJ2-7 TRBV9 CASSALAQGEQNEQYF TGTGCCAGCAGCGCCTTAGCACAGGGGGAACAGAACGAGCAGTACTTC
many NA TRBJ1-5 TRBV12-3/TRBV12-4 CASNRHNQPQHF TGTGCCAGCAACAGACACAATCAGCCCCAGCATTTT
few NA TRBJ1-6 TRBV9 CASSVNRDNSPLHF TGTGCCAGCAGCGTAAACAGAGATAATTCACCCCTCCACTTT
NA TRBD1 TRBJ2-7 TRBV18 CASSTPGGEQYF TGTGCCAGCTCGACCCCAGGGGGCGAGCAGTACTTC
many NA TRBJ1-3 TRBV30 CAWTLGNTIYF TGTGCCTGGACCCTCGGAAACACCATATATTTT
few NA TRBJ1-4 TRBV5-6 CASSPWAGVEKLFF TGTGCCAGCAGCCCTTGGGCAGGGGTCGAAAAACTGTTTTTT
many TRBD1 TRBJ2-1 TRBV24-1 CATSDFGRGRFNEQFF TGTGCCACCAGTGATTTCGGCAGGGGGCGATTCAATGAGCAGTTCTTC
NA NA TRBJ2-7 TRBV12-3/TRBV12-4 CASSLTSFDYEQYF TGTGCCAGCAGTTTAACTAGCTTCGATTACGAGCAGTACTTC
many NA TRBJ2-1 TRBV11-3 CASSSPMPNEQFF TGTGCCAGCAGCTCGCCGATGCCCAATGAGCAGTTCTTC